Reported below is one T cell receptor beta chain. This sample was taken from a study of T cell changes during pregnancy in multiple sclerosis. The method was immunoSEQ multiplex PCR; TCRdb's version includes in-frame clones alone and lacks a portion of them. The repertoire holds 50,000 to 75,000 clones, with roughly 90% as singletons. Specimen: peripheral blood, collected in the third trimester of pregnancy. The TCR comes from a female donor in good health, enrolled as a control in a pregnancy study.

CDR3 in amino acids: CASSRGTGSGNTIYF. The CDR3 DNA follows: TGCGCCAGCAGCCGGGGGACAGGGTCTGGAAACACCATATATTTT. This chain joins TRBV4-1 and TRBJ1-3; the match to TRBD1 covers 9 bases. Germline V gives CDR1 MGHRA, CDR2 YSYEKL. The CDR3 runs to 15 residues. J gave up 1 base and V 4 bases, and 2 bases lay outside the gene matches.